These T cell receptor beta chains were read from a single sample in a study of T cells after posttransplantation cyclophosphamide. The table came from immunoSEQ multiplex PCR; TCRdb's copy has only in-frame clones and leaves some out. The table lists about 19,000 clones, 65% to 75% of them singletons. Sequencing used PBMCs, obtained after an allogeneic stem cell transplant with post-transplant cyclophosphamide. The receptors stem from a male patient aged 25-45 years who received an allogeneic stem cell transplant from a related donor, was CMV-positive, and had acute GVHD only. Some T cells here may be from the graft donor. CDR3s include the opening cysteine and the closing phenylalanine or tryptophan. The order of the fields is J gene, V gene, clone size, D gene, CDR3 DNA, CDR3 protein. The D gene is left open where the match is weak. Only part of the rows carry a size: once, few, many, or a class if the clone is expanded.

j_gene: TRBJ2-7
v_gene: TRBV11-2
abundance: NA
d_gene: NA
CDR3nt: TGTGCCAGCAGCTTACCCACCAGGAAATATGCCTTC
CDR3aa: CASSLPTRKYAF

j_gene: TRBJ1-4
v_gene: TRBV7-2
abundance: NA
d_gene: NA
CDR3nt: TGTGCCAGCAGCTTAGGGGGAGCGTCGGAAAAACTGTTTTTT
CDR3aa: CASSLGGASEKLFF

j_gene: TRBJ2-1
v_gene: TRBV6-6
abundance: NA
d_gene: NA
CDR3nt: TGTGCCAGCAGCCGCGCAAATTACAATGAGCAGTTCTTC
CDR3aa: CASSRANYNEQFF

j_gene: TRBJ1-1
v_gene: TRBV11-3
abundance: NA
d_gene: TRBD1
CDR3nt: TGTGCCAGCAGCTTAGGACAGGGCGGTGAAGCTTTCTTT
CDR3aa: CASSLGQGGEAFF

j_gene: TRBJ1-1
v_gene: TRBV30
abundance: NA
d_gene: NA
CDR3nt: TGTGCCTGGAGGGGGGACATAAAGGATACTGAAGCTTTCTTT
CDR3aa: CAWRGDIKDTEAFF

j_gene: TRBJ1-2
v_gene: TRBV7-2
abundance: NA
d_gene: NA
CDR3nt: TGTGCCAGCAGCTTAGCCAGACTCTATGGCTACACCTTC
CDR3aa: CASSLARLYGYTF

j_gene: TRBJ2-1
v_gene: TRBV11-2
abundance: NA
d_gene: NA
CDR3nt: TGTGCCAGCAGCTCCGGACTAGAGCAGTTCTTC
CDR3aa: CASSSGLEQFF

j_gene: TRBJ2-7
v_gene: TRBV9
abundance: NA
d_gene: NA
CDR3nt: TGTGCCAGCAGCGTAGCGGGTCAGGGAGAGCAGTACTTC
CDR3aa: CASSVAGQGEQYF

j_gene: TRBJ1-6
v_gene: TRBV6-6
abundance: NA
d_gene: NA
CDR3nt: TGTGCCAGCAGTCCCCCCAGGGTCCCTTCACCCCTCCACTTT
CDR3aa: CASSPPRVPSPLHF

j_gene: TRBJ1-5
v_gene: TRBV18
abundance: few
d_gene: NA
CDR3nt: TGTGCCAGCTCACCATCCGTTAGCAATCAGCCCCAGCATTTT
CDR3aa: CASSPSVSNQPQHF

j_gene: TRBJ2-7
v_gene: TRBV18
abundance: NA
d_gene: TRBD1
CDR3nt: TGTGCCAGCTCACCAGGACAGGAACACGAGCAGTACTTC
CDR3aa: CASSPGQEHEQYF

j_gene: TRBJ2-1
v_gene: TRBV11-2
abundance: large
d_gene: TRBD2
CDR3nt: TGTGCCAGCAGTTGGCCGGGACTAGCCTCCTTTAATGAGCAGTTCTTC
CDR3aa: CASSWPGLASFNEQFF

j_gene: TRBJ1-2
v_gene: TRBV10-3
abundance: NA
d_gene: TRBD1
CDR3nt: TGTGCCATCAGTGGTGGACAGGGGAGCCACTATGGCTACACCTTC
CDR3aa: CAISGGQGSHYGYTF

j_gene: TRBJ1-3
v_gene: TRBV7-8
abundance: NA
d_gene: NA
CDR3nt: TGTGCCAGCAGCTTAGGCCGGGGGGCTGGAAACACCATATATTTT
CDR3aa: CASSLGRGAGNTIYF

j_gene: TRBJ2-7
v_gene: TRBV11-3
abundance: NA
d_gene: TRBD2
CDR3nt: TGTGCCAGCAGCTTTAGGGGGAGCGGGGGGGTCACCTACGAGCAGTACTTC
CDR3aa: CASSFRGSGGVTYEQYF

j_gene: TRBJ1-5
v_gene: TRBV6-1
abundance: NA
d_gene: NA
CDR3nt: TGTGCCAGCAGTGAAGCAGTCGGTCAGCCCCAGCATTTT
CDR3aa: CASSEAVGQPQHF

j_gene: TRBJ1-5
v_gene: TRBV7-2
abundance: NA
d_gene: TRBD1
CDR3nt: TGTGCCAGCAGTCGGGTGACAGGGGCTGGGGCCCAGCCCCAGCATTTT
CDR3aa: CASSRVTGAGAQPQHF

j_gene: TRBJ1-1
v_gene: TRBV6-6
abundance: NA
d_gene: NA
CDR3nt: TGTGCCACCCTGAGGAAAGGTCAGAACACTGAAGCTTTCTTT
CDR3aa: CATLRKGQNTEAFF

j_gene: TRBJ2-7
v_gene: TRBV9
abundance: NA
d_gene: NA
CDR3nt: TGTGCCAGCAGCGTAGGGCCCAGGGACTACGAGCAGTACTTC
CDR3aa: CASSVGPRDYEQYF

j_gene: TRBJ2-6
v_gene: TRBV27
abundance: NA
d_gene: NA
CDR3nt: TGTGCCAGCAGTTACAGGCGGGCCAACGTCCTGACTTTC
CDR3aa: CASSYRRANVLTF

j_gene: TRBJ1-2
v_gene: TRBV19
abundance: few
d_gene: NA
CDR3nt: TGTGCCAGTAGTATCGGGTTGAGTGGCTACACCTTC
CDR3aa: CASSIGLSGYTF

j_gene: TRBJ1-1
v_gene: TRBV5-1
abundance: NA
d_gene: NA
CDR3nt: TGCGCGAGCAGGGGAGAGACTGAAGCTTTCTTT
CDR3aa: CASRGETEAFF

j_gene: TRBJ2-3
v_gene: TRBV2
abundance: NA
d_gene: NA
CDR3nt: TGTGCCAGCAGTGACATCACAGCCCACGTCTCAGATACGCAGTATTTT
CDR3aa: CASSDITAHVSDTQYF

j_gene: TRBJ2-7
v_gene: TRBV2
abundance: NA
d_gene: TRBD2
CDR3nt: TGTGCCAGCAGTGACCAGCGGGGGGCAGGAGAGCAGTACTTC
CDR3aa: CASSDQRGAGEQYF

j_gene: TRBJ2-6
v_gene: TRBV28
abundance: NA
d_gene: NA
CDR3nt: TGTGCCAGCAGTCTCCCGGGGGCCAACGTCCTGACTTTC
CDR3aa: CASSLPGANVLTF

j_gene: TRBJ2-3
v_gene: TRBV2
abundance: NA
d_gene: NA
CDR3nt: TGTGCCAGCAGTCCCTCGGGGGATACGCAGTATTTT
CDR3aa: CASSPSGDTQYF

j_gene: TRBJ2-3
v_gene: TRBV9
abundance: NA
d_gene: TRBD1
CDR3nt: TGTGCCAGCAGCGCAGTACAGGGGTTCGGTGCGACAGATACGCAGTATTTT
CDR3aa: CASSAVQGFGATDTQYF

j_gene: TRBJ2-3
v_gene: TRBV19
abundance: NA
d_gene: NA
CDR3nt: TGTGCCTCAATGAGGGATTTCACAGATACGCAGTATTTT
CDR3aa: CASMRDFTDTQYF

j_gene: TRBJ2-3
v_gene: TRBV7-2
abundance: NA
d_gene: TRBD2
CDR3nt: TGTGCCAGCAGGTCGGGTAGCGGGGGCGGTGGCACAGATACGCAGTATTTT
CDR3aa: CASRSGSGGGGTDTQYF

j_gene: TRBJ1-2
v_gene: TRBV30
abundance: NA
d_gene: NA
CDR3nt: TGTGCCTGGAGTGTACAGGAAGATGGCTACACCTTC
CDR3aa: CAWSVQEDGYTF

j_gene: TRBJ2-7
v_gene: TRBV2
abundance: NA
d_gene: NA
CDR3nt: TGTGCCAGCAGTGAAGGGGTGGGTAGCCCAGTGGGCTTC
CDR3aa: CASSEGVGSPVGF

j_gene: TRBJ1-2
v_gene: TRBV13
abundance: NA
d_gene: NA
CDR3nt: TGTGCCAGCAGCTCTTGGGGGGGATCGGGCTATGGCTACACCTTC
CDR3aa: CASSSWGGSGYGYTF

j_gene: TRBJ2-5
v_gene: TRBV9
abundance: NA
d_gene: NA
CDR3nt: TGTGCCAGCAGCGTAGTAGCCTTTGCGGAGACCCAGTACTTC
CDR3aa: CASSVVAFAETQYF

j_gene: TRBJ2-7
v_gene: TRBV7-6
abundance: NA
d_gene: NA
CDR3nt: TGTGCCAGCAGCTTATCAGGGGGGTCCTACGAGCAGTACTTC
CDR3aa: CASSLSGGSYEQYF

j_gene: TRBJ1-1
v_gene: TRBV5-1
abundance: NA
d_gene: NA
CDR3nt: TGCGCCAGCAGCTTGACGGCAGGGCTGAACACTGAAGCTTTCTTT
CDR3aa: CASSLTAGLNTEAFF

j_gene: TRBJ1-6
v_gene: TRBV19
abundance: NA
d_gene: TRBD1
CDR3nt: TGTGCCAGTAGTATCTACTCACAGGGGGCAGATGATTCACCCCTCCACTTT
CDR3aa: CASSIYSQGADDSPLHF

j_gene: TRBJ1-5
v_gene: TRBV10-3
abundance: NA
d_gene: TRBD1
CDR3nt: TGTGCCATCAGTGGAGACAGGGGGAATCAGCCCCAGCATTTT
CDR3aa: CAISGDRGNQPQHF

j_gene: TRBJ1-5
v_gene: TRBV6-5
abundance: few
d_gene: NA
CDR3nt: TGTGCCAGCAGTTACTCGTTCTTTGGCAATCAGCCCCAGCATTTT
CDR3aa: CASSYSFFGNQPQHF

j_gene: TRBJ2-1
v_gene: TRBV7-2
abundance: NA
d_gene: TRBD2
CDR3nt: TGTGCCAGCAGCTTCGAGCGGGGGGCCTACAATGAGCAGTTCTTC
CDR3aa: CASSFERGAYNEQFF

j_gene: TRBJ2-2
v_gene: TRBV27
abundance: few
d_gene: TRBD1
CDR3nt: TGTGCCAGCAGTTGGACAGGGGGATCTTTAAACACCGGGGAGCTGTTTTTT
CDR3aa: CASSWTGGSLNTGELFF

j_gene: TRBJ1-1
v_gene: TRBV7-9
abundance: few
d_gene: TRBD1
CDR3nt: TGTGCCAGCAGCTTAGCCGGGACAGGGTTCACTGAAGCTTTCTTT
CDR3aa: CASSLAGTGFTEAFF

j_gene: TRBJ1-3
v_gene: TRBV28
abundance: many
d_gene: NA
CDR3nt: TGTGCCAGCACCCGAGCGTTTACTTCTGGAAACACCATATATTTT
CDR3aa: CASTRAFTSGNTIYF

j_gene: TRBJ2-5
v_gene: TRBV10-3
abundance: NA
d_gene: TRBD1
CDR3nt: TGTGCCATCGGCAGGGGGCTTCAAGAGACCCAGTACTTC
CDR3aa: CAIGRGLQETQYF

j_gene: TRBJ2-1
v_gene: TRBV11-3
abundance: NA
d_gene: NA
CDR3nt: TGTGCCAGCAGCTTAGATAGAAATGAGCAGTTCTTC
CDR3aa: CASSLDRNEQFF

j_gene: TRBJ1-1
v_gene: TRBV11-2
abundance: NA
d_gene: NA
CDR3nt: TGTGCCAGCAGCTTAGATCCCCCATACTATGGTAACACTGAAGCTTTCTTT
CDR3aa: CASSLDPPYYGNTEAFF

j_gene: TRBJ1-1
v_gene: TRBV6-6
abundance: NA
d_gene: NA
CDR3nt: TGTGCCAGCAGGTCTAATATAGAAGCTTTCTTT
CDR3aa: CASRSNIEAFF

j_gene: TRBJ2-2
v_gene: TRBV18
abundance: NA
d_gene: TRBD1
CDR3nt: TGTGCCAGCTCACCGGGACAGGGAGTCACCGGGGAGCTGTTTTTT
CDR3aa: CASSPGQGVTGELFF

j_gene: TRBJ1-1
v_gene: TRBV4-2
abundance: NA
d_gene: NA
CDR3nt: TGTGCCAGCAGCCAAGTCATCCAAAGCTCTGAAGCTTTCTTT
CDR3aa: CASSQVIQSSEAFF

j_gene: TRBJ1-2
v_gene: TRBV4-3
abundance: NA
d_gene: NA
CDR3nt: TGCGCCAGCAGCCAAGATCCTGGGCCGAACTATGGCTACACCTTC
CDR3aa: CASSQDPGPNYGYTF

j_gene: TRBJ1-2
v_gene: TRBV10-3
abundance: NA
d_gene: NA
CDR3nt: TGTGCCATCAGTGATGCGGGTGCGGGCTATGGCTACACCTTC
CDR3aa: CAISDAGAGYGYTF

j_gene: TRBJ1-2
v_gene: TRBV6-1
abundance: NA
d_gene: NA
CDR3nt: TGTGCCAGCAGTGCCACAGGGAACTATGGCTACACCTTC
CDR3aa: CASSATGNYGYTF

j_gene: TRBJ1-5
v_gene: TRBV5-1
abundance: NA
d_gene: NA
CDR3nt: TGCGCCAGCAGCCTCACAGGGCCCAATCAGCCCCAGCATTTT
CDR3aa: CASSLTGPNQPQHF

j_gene: TRBJ2-2
v_gene: TRBV13
abundance: NA
d_gene: TRBD2
CDR3nt: TGTGCCAGCAGCTTAGTACTAGCGAGCACCGGGGAGCTGTTTTTT
CDR3aa: CASSLVLASTGELFF